This is a list of T cell receptor beta chains from one sample in a study of blood T cell repertoires in COVID-19. The method was immunoSEQ multiplex PCR; TCRdb's version includes in-frame clones alone and lacks a portion of them. Found here are under 250,000 clones, over 70% of them singletons; the top ten hold over 3%. The sample consisted of PBMCs or T cells enriched from blood (not recorded which). The receptors were gathered from a woman aged 40 to 50 who had been exposed to COVID-19. CDR3s include the opening cysteine and the closing phenylalanine or tryptophan.

V gene,CDR3 protein
TRBV6-1,CASSVVYQGMGTEAFF
TRBV6-2/TRBV6-3,CASSPIHSWFDYEQYF
TRBV4-2,CASSQEVARIGEQFF
TRBV2,CASRLGAGVSTGETQYF
TRBV9,CASSPQGANTIYF
TRBV10-1,CASSEPRGVNEQFF
TRBV2,CASSRDRVREQFF
TRBV24-1,CATSDLQGQGETQYF
TRBV7-2,CASSYGESQPQHF
TRBV6-2/TRBV6-3,CASSYHPLETGELFF
TRBV15,CATSRNGGIRDTDTQYF
TRBV9,CASSPWGVEQFF
TRBV5-6,CASSPWRGPNLNTEAFF
TRBV30,CAWSGGQWNTEAFF
TRBV3-1/TRBV3-2,CASSQGQGRSPLHF
TRBV7-9,CASSPTGSNQPQHF
TRBV4-3,CASSQEGQGLGGYTF
TRBV27,CASSFYHREGVYGYTF
TRBV18,CASSNQDRGTIPDNQPQHF
TRBV10-3,CATSGESEGGYTF
TRBV11-3,CASSKGQGANSPLHF
TRBV4-2,CASSPDPSPGEKLFF
TRBV18,CASSRDEKLFF
TRBV4-1,CASSQAGQGEKLFF
TRBV12-3/TRBV12-4,CASSPDRFYGYTF
TRBV15,CATSATGLGNQPQHF
TRBV24-1,CATSEGTSGRLDEQFF
TRBV6-1,CASSARLAGPQETQYF
TRBV4-2,CASSQDLEQPQHF
TRBV2,CASYEHSTDTQYF
TRBV11-2,CASSLGGLAGAYEDNEQFF
TRBV20-1,CSTTGERGYTF
TRBV5-4,CASSLGQGVYNEQFF
TRBV2,CASTLTRLAPQETQYF
TRBV16,CASSQSRQNTEAFF
TRBV7-2,CASSLQGFETQYF
TRBV3-1/TRBV3-2,CASSQGSGISWNEQFF